These 28 T cell receptor beta chains share one sample of origin, sequenced in a study of blood T cell repertoires in COVID-19. Assay: immunoSEQ multiplex PCR; the TCRdb copy retains only in-frame clones and omits some. In the table there are hundreds of thousands of clones, about 90% of which are singletons. Sequencing input: PBMCs or T cells enriched from blood (not recorded which). These TCRs come from a woman aged 45-59 years in a cohort exposed to, infected with or recovered from COVID-19 (not recorded which).

This clone occurred once. The V gene is TRBV5-5, the J gene TRBJ2-7; TRBD1 might be the D (5 bases). The CDR3 runs to 15 residues. Germline CDR1 reads SGHKS; CDR2 reads YYEKEE (reference sequence). The V and J ends lost 4 bases and 0 bases respectively, with 14 bases between them. CDR3 DNA sequence: TGTGCCAGCAGCCGACAGCTTTTTAGCTCCTACGAGCAGTACTTC. Translation gives CASSRQLFSSYEQYF. The whole variable domain, remainder taken from reference TRBV5-5 and TRBJ2-7, is DAGVTQSPTHLIKTRGQQVTLRCSPISGHKSVSWYQQVLGQGPQFIFQYYEKEERGRGNFPDRFSARQFPNYSSELNVNALLLGDSALYLCASSRQLFSSYEQYFGPGTRLTVT.

Only a few counts were recorded for this clone. The chain uses TRBV5-6 and TRBJ1-6, with a possible D match to TRBD1 (6 bases). Germline values: CDR1 SGHDT, CDR2 YYEEEE. The CDR3 consists of 18 residues. Trimming pared 0 bases from V and 0 bases from J, leaving 13 bases between. CDR3 sequence (DNA): TGTGCCAGCAGCTTGGAGTTTAGGGGGAGCTCCTATAATTCACCCCTCCACTTT. Protein: CASSLEFRGSSYNSPLHF.

The chain is built from TRBV6-5 and TRBJ1-1; D is possibly TRBD1 (5 bases). With 4 bases removed from V and 1 base from J, the gap between germline ends came to 7 bases. Germline-derived CDR1 and CDR2 are MNHEY and SVGAGI. CDR3 length equals 13 residues. The CDR3 DNA sequence: TGTGCCAGCAGTTCCAGGGAGAACACTGAAGCTTTCTTT. Translated, it gives CASSSRENTEAFF.

The chain is built from TRBV7-9 and TRBJ1-2; TRBD1 agrees at 9 bases. Per the germline V gene, CDR1 is SEHNR and CDR2 is FQNEAQ (reference sequence). V lost 5 bases, J lost 4 bases, and 11 bases stayed unmatched. CDR3 length: 16 residues. The CDR3, as DNA: TGTGCCAGCAGCATGGGGACAGGGTTTGAGTTCTATGGCTACACCTTC. As protein: CASSMGTGFEFYGYTF.

The gene calls are TRBV7-3 and TRBJ2-5, with D possibly matching TRBD1 (6 bases). The CDR3 is 14 residues long. CDR1 and CDR2 from the germline V gene are SGHTA and FQGTGA. Trimming left V 4 bases short and J 4 bases short, with 13 bases between. This chain's CDR3 is CASSSQGSRETQYF. In nucleotides, the CDR3 is TGTGCCAGCAGCTCTCAGGGGAGCCGAGAGACCCAGTACTTC. Drawing the rest from reference TRBV7-3 and TRBJ2-5, the complete variable domain is GAGVSQTPSNKVTEKGKYVELRCDPISGHTALYWYRQSLGQGPEFLIYFQGTGAADDSGLPNDRFFAVRPEGSVSTLKIQRTERGDSAVYLCASSSQGSRETQYFGPGTRLLVL.

V gene TRBV4-2 combines with J gene TRBJ1-4; possible D gene TRBD1, 5 bases. Germline loops: CDR1 LGHNA, CDR2 YNFKEQ. The V and J ends lost 4 bases and 8 bases respectively, with 17 bases between them. This CDR3 contains 15 residues. Here the CDR3 DNA reads TGTGCCAGCAGCCCCCATGGAGGGGAGGAGGAAAAACTGTTTTTT. The encoded protein is CASSPHGGEEEKLFF.

The J gene is TRBJ2-7, the V gene TRBV4-3, with 10 bases matching TRBD2. V was clipped by 4 bases and J by 0 bases; unmatched bases: 9. The CDR3 extends over 17 amino acids. Germline values: CDR1 LGHNA, CDR2 YSLEER. The CDR3 is CASSPSFLAGDSYEQYF. CDR3 sequence (DNA): TGCGCCAGCAGCCCCAGCTTTCTAGCGGGGGACTCCTACGAGCAGTACTTC.

This clone was counted between two and nine times. The DNA for the CDR3 is TGTGCCAGCAGCTTGGACCTGGACAGGGGGCGTACTGAAGCTTTCTTT. Residues: CASSLDLDRGRTEAFF. V and J are TRBV5-4 and TRBJ1-1; 11 bases agree with TRBD1. The germline CDR1 and CDR2 sequences are SGHNT and YYREEE (reference sequence). CDR3 size: 16 residues. The ends lost 0 bases at V and 5 bases at J; junction bases unmatched: 6.

This chain links TRBV9 with TRBJ2-5; tentatively, D is TRBD1 (6 bases). V was pared by 4 bases and J by 3 bases, with 7 bases between. Germline V CDR1 and CDR2: SGDLS, YYNGEE. This CDR3 has 12 amino acids. CDR3 sequence: CASSRQEETQYF. DNA of the CDR3: TGTGCCAGCAGCCGACAGGAAGAGACCCAGTACTTC. Using reference TRBV9 and TRBJ2-5 for the parts outside the CDR3, the full variable domain is DSGVTQTPKHLITATGQRVTLRCSPRSGDLSVYWYQQSLDQGLQFLIQYYNGEERAKGNILERFSAQQFPDLHSELNLSSLELGDSALYFCASSRQEETQYFGPGTRLLVL.

The chain is built from TRBV27 and TRBJ2-1; weak D call: TRBD2 (6 bases). V lost 1 base to trimming and J lost 1 base, with 14 bases between them. CDR1 is MNHEY, CDR2 SMNVEV, per germline (reference sequence). The CDR3 consists of 17 residues. CDR3 DNA sequence: TGTGCCAGCAGTTTATTCCCACCGGAGGGTTCCTACAATGAGCAGTTCTTC. Residues: CASSLFPPEGSYNEQFF.

V usage is TRBV30 and J usage is TRBJ2-3; a weak D match, TRBD1 (6 bases). There are 12 residues in the CDR3. CDR1 is GTSNPN, CDR2 SVGIG, per germline (reference sequence). V was pared by 2 bases and J by 4 bases, with 7 bases between. The CDR3 protein is CAWSPGADTQYF. CDR3 coding DNA: TGTGCCTGGAGTCCAGGGGCAGATACGCAGTATTTT.

This clone was observed a single time. This chain connects TRBV11-3 to TRBJ1-3; D is unresolved. The CDR3 is 15 residues long. V lost 3 bases to trimming and J lost 1 base, with 10 bases between them. Germline CDR1 and CDR2: SGHNT and YENEEA. CDR3 protein: CASSLGGRSGNTIYF. DNA for the CDR3: TGTGCCAGCAGCTTGGGCGGGAGGTCTGGAAACACCATATATTTT. The full variable domain, with the rest looked up from reference TRBV11-3 and TRBJ1-3, is EAGVVQSPRYKIIEKKQPVAFWCNPISGHNTLYWYLQNLGQGPELLIRYENEEAVDDSQLPKDRFSAERLKGVDSTLKIQPAELGDSAVYLCASSLGGRSGNTIYFGEGSWLTVV.

The sample holds one count of this clone. This sequence joins TRBV18 and TRBJ2-7; D might be TRBD2 (6 bases). Germline lookup yields CDR1 KGHSH and CDR2 LQKENI. V gave up 3 bases and J gave up 5 bases, with 14 bases separating them. The CDR3 is 14 residues long. CDR3 protein: CASSPKLAEDEQYF. CDR3 DNA: TGTGCCAGCTCACCGAAACTAGCAGAGGACGAGCAGTACTTC.

This clone was picked up a small number of times. The chain is built from TRBV6-5 and TRBJ2-7, with 9 bases matching TRBD1. The ends lost 2 bases at V and 3 bases at J; junction bases unmatched: 5. CDR1 and CDR2 (germline): MNHEY, SVGAGI. The CDR3 spans 15 residues. CDR3 amino acids: CASSYGATGGYEQYF. CDR3 bases: TGTGCCAGCAGTTACGGGGCGACAGGGGGCTACGAGCAGTACTTC.

For the CDR3, the DNA is TGCAGCGTCCGACAGGGGCGTCGGGATACGCAGTATTTT. Translating it yields CSVRQGRRDTQYF. The rearrangement links TRBV29-1 to TRBJ2-3, with 8 bases that match TRBD1. This CDR3 is built from 13 residues. Trimming took 6 bases from V and 6 from J; bases not matched to a gene: 8. Germline assignment: CDR1 SQVTM and CDR2 ANQGSEA.

The chain joins TRBV10-2 to TRBJ2-7; the D gene is possibly TRBD2 (5 bases). The CDR3 is made up of 12 amino acids. V was shortened by 7 bases and J by 3 bases, with 10 bases between the two germline ends. CDR1 and CDR2 (germline): WSHSY, SAAADI. CDR3 in amino acids: CASTELGYEQYF. As DNA, the CDR3 is TGCGCCAGCACCGAACTAGGCTACGAGCAGTACTTC.

In this sample, this clone turned up once. This chain joins TRBV6-1 and TRBJ2-3, with D possibly TRBD1 on 5 matching bases. Between the trimmed V and J ends, which lost 3 bases and 9 bases, there was a span of 13 bases. From germline, CDR1 is MNHNS and CDR2 SASEGT. The CDR3 consists of 13 residues. The DNA for the CDR3 is TGTGCCAGCAGTGACCCTGGCCCAGGGACGCAGTATTTT. It translates to CASSDPGPGTQYF.

This chain uses TRBV18 with TRBJ1-2, with D unclear. This CDR3 is 15 amino acids long. Germline V gives CDR1 KGHSH, CDR2 LQKENI. Trimming cost V 3 bases and J 2 bases, with 13 bases left between them. CDR3 DNA: TGTGCCAGCTCACCCAACCAAGGAGGGAACTATGGCTACACCTTC. Translation gives CASSPNQGGNYGYTF.

The chain uses TRBV9 and TRBJ2-3; 9 nucleotides agree with TRBD2. Per the germline V gene, CDR1 is SGDLS and CDR2 is YYNGEE. The CDR3 loop spans 17 amino acids. J was trimmed by 2 bases and V by 3 bases; bases with no gene match: 10. The CDR3 sequence: CASSEELAGAHTDTQYF. The CDR3 region has the DNA TGTGCCAGCAGCGAGGAGTTAGCGGGGGCGCACACAGATACGCAGTATTTT.

This chain links TRBV6-1 with TRBJ1-1; perhaps TRBD1 as D (5 bases). The CDR3 spans 16 residues. V dropped 0 bases and J dropped 7 bases, with 18 bases sitting between them. Looked up from germline, CDR1 is MNHNS and CDR2 is SASEGT. The CDR3: CASSEAEGLLVIEAFF. The DNA of the CDR3 is TGTGCCAGCAGTGAAGCGGAGGGACTCCTGGTTATTGAAGCTTTCTTT.

In this sample, this clone turned up a few times. V usage is TRBV3-1 (or the pseudogene TRBV3-2) and J usage is TRBJ1-5; D perhaps matches TRBD1 (6 bases). Germline lookup yields CDR1 LGHDT and CDR2 YNNKEL (reference sequence). The CDR3 length is 14 residues. Deletions cut 4 bases from V and 4 bases from J, with 11 bases between. Here the CDR3 DNA reads TGTGCCAGCAGCCCCTCAGGGGAGAATCAGCCCCAGCATTTT. Its translation is CASSPSGENQPQHF.

The genes are TRBV11-2 and TRBJ1-4; 9 bases map to TRBD1. Germline trimming cut 1 base from V and 11 bases from J; bases unmatched to any gene: 2. CDR1 is SGHAT, CDR2 FQNNGV, per germline. This CDR3 region has 13 residues. This CDR3 is CASSLADRGKLFF. The CDR3 nucleotides read TGTGCCAGCAGCTTAGCAGACAGGGGGAAACTGTTTTTT.

V gene TRBV2 combines with J gene TRBJ1-6, with D maybe TRBD1 (6 bases). Trimming removed 5 bases at V and 9 bases at J, with 20 bases between. The CDR3 runs to 16 residues. CDR1 and CDR2 (germline): SNHLY, FYNNEI. CDR3 sequence reads: CASSKQGTERSSPLHF. In nucleotides, the CDR3 is TGTGCCAGCAGTAAACAGGGAACAGAGAGGAGTTCACCCCTCCACTTT. Full variable domain (outside the CDR3, taken from reference TRBV2 and TRBJ1-6): EPEVTQTPSHQVTQMGQEVILRCVPISNHLYFYWYRQILGQKVEFLVSFYNNEISEKSEIFDDQFSVERPDGSNFTLKIRSTKLEDSAMYFCASSKQGTERSSPLHFGNGTRLTVT.

The chain has TRBV30 and TRBJ2-3; TRBD1 aligns across 10 bases. The CDR3 has 15 amino acids. With V trimmed by 3 bases and J by 3 bases, 6 bases remained unmatched. CDR1 is GTSNPN, CDR2 SVGIG, per germline (reference sequence). CDR3 sequence reads: CAWSQGQGKTDTQYF. The CDR3 bases are TGTGCCTGGAGCCAGGGACAGGGGAAAACAGATACGCAGTATTTT.

The genes are TRBV10-3 and TRBJ2-1; D is possibly TRBD2 (5 bases). With 10 bases removed from V and 8 bases from J, the gap between germline ends came to 18 bases. The CDR3 runs 13 residues. Germline-derived CDR1 and CDR2 are ENHRY and SYGVKD. The DNA for the CDR3 is TGTGCCACTATCGGGCGTCTTAGCGATGAGCAGTTCTTC. The encoded protein is CATIGRLSDEQFF.

This clone was counted only a few times. The chain carries TRBV2 and TRBJ1-5; D unclear. The CDR3 is 15 amino acids. Trimming cost V 0 bases and J 3 bases, with 9 bases left between them. Looked up from germline, CDR1 is SNHLY and CDR2 is FYNNEI. CDR3 protein: CASSEARQPNQPQHF. In nucleotides, the CDR3 is TGTGCCAGCAGTGAAGCCCGACAACCCAATCAGCCCCAGCATTTT.

V gene TRBV9 combines with J gene TRBJ1-2; 9 nucleotides align to TRBD1. The length of the CDR3 is 14 residues. With V trimmed by 4 bases and J by 4 bases, 5 bases remained unmatched. The V gene's germline CDR1 is SGDLS and CDR2 YYNGEE. In DNA form, the CDR3 reads TGTGCCAGCAGCAAAATGGACAGGGGCTATGGCTACACCTTC. Encoded protein: CASSKMDRGYGYTF.

This clone was seen a single time. This chain uses TRBV2 with TRBJ2-3; 9 bases agree with TRBD1. In germline, CDR1 is SNHLY, CDR2 FYNNEI. The CDR3 length is 15 residues. The V segment lost 5 bases and the J segment 1 base; nucleotides outside the gene matches: 4. CDR3 region: CASSYGTGRTDTQYF. The CDR3, as DNA: TGTGCCAGCAGTTATGGGACAGGGCGCACAGATACGCAGTATTTT. Based on the CDR3 plus reference TRBV2 and TRBJ2-3, the full variable domain is EPEVTQTPSHQVTQMGQEVILRCVPISNHLYFYWYRQILGQKVEFLVSFYNNEISEKSEIFDDQFSVERPDGSNFTLKIRSTKLEDSAMYFCASSYGTGRTDTQYFGPGTRLTVL.